This T cell receptor beta chain came from a study of T-cell memory formation after mild COVID-19. Notes on the study in general: Whereas later expanders leaned CD4+, clones contracting day 15 to 85 showed a balanced CD4/CD8 makeup.

The 5'RACE method, run with constant-segment primers, produced TCR alpha and TCR beta cDNA libraries (carrying sample barcodes and UMIs). TCRdb ran MiXCR on the 5' RACE reads and lists one entry per CDR3 protein. The sample lists roughly 620,000 distinct CDR3 sequences, over 15% occurring once. The V gene lost 2 bases and the J gene lost 8 bases, with 9 bases spanning the gap. The germline gives CDR1 KGHSH, CDR2 LQKENI. This CDR3 region has 13 residues. Details on this clonotype: Its cognate antigen is unknown.

This TCR was recovered from an adult woman who had mild COVID-19 (a few samples of this study predate the infection). Cell type and time point are not known. Specimen: PBMCs or a T cell subset sorted from them (not recorded which). The chain is built from TRBV18 and TRBJ1-4, with unresolved D. CDR3 protein: CASSPDLDEKLFF. CDR3 coding DNA: TGTGCCAGCTCACCAGATCTGGACGAAAAACTGTTTTTT. Full variable domain (rest looked up from reference TRBV18 and TRBJ1-4): NAGVMQNPRHLVRRRGQEARLRCSPMKGHSHVYWYRQLPEEGLKFMVYLQKENIIDESGMPKERFSAEFPKEGPSILRIQQVVRGDSAAYFCASSPDLDEKLFFGSGTQLSVL.